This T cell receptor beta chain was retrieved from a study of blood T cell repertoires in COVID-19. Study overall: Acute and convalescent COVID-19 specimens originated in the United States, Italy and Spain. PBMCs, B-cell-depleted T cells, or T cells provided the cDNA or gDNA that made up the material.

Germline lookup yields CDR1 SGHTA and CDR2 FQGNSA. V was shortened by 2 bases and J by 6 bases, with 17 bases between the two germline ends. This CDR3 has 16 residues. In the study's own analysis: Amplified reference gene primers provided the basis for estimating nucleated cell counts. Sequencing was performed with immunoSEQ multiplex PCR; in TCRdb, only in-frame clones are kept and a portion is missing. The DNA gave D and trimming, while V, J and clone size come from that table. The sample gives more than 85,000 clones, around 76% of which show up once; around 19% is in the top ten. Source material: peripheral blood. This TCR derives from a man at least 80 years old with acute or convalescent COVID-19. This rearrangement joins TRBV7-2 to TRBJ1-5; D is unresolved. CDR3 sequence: CASSLTPQVRIQPQHF. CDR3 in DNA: TGTGCCAGCAGCTTAACCCCTCAGGTCAGAATTCAGCCCCAGCATTTT.